Below, one T cell receptor beta chain is given with its context. Its antigen is not yet known. Per-nucleotide qualities are absent, and no much larger clonotype sits a single base away. Participants in the prospective study were enrolled through a virtual design, were aged roughly 18 to 95 years, and lived in some 24 United States geographic areas. In the prospective study, cohorts were assigned on the basis of participant-reported clinical history obtained from a screening survey and a study questionnaire. For ImmuneRACE Cohort 3, a participant was defined as recovered based on two consecutive negative NP/OP PCR tests, clearance by a healthcare professional, or resolution of symptoms. Mobile phlebotomists in the prospective study collected whole blood, serum and a nasopharyngeal or oropharyngeal swab from every participant. Over an approximately 2-month period, participants in the prospective study had the option of providing additional blood draws and questionnaires. Blood samples from the prospective study were shipped frozen or at room temperature prior to DNA extraction.

The sample comes from a study of blood T cell repertoires in COVID-19 (dated by TCRdb to about 2020). Regarding the study in general: Samples covering the acute and convalescent phases of COVID-19 were provided by collaborators in the United States, Italy and Spain. The dataset comprised deeply sampled blood TCRbeta repertoires from subjects exposed to, actively infected with, or recovered from COVID-19. The prospective study material was composed of cDNA or gDNA derived from T cells, B-cell-depleted T cells, or PBMCs. A freely available public database, intended as a resource for researchers studying the immune response to SARS-CoV-2, is where the repertoires were released. Samples came from the ongoing ImmuneRACE study (first 160 participants) plus 1,254 subjects from 6 global collaborators. Where available, HLA class I and class II types were taken from metadata supplied by the sample provider and were not determined by assay-based typing. A de-identified subject ID, COVID-19 status, age in years and sex were almost always included in the sample metadata. The study at large found these results: Clinical and demographic metadata were provided uncurated, with the amount varying by source and participant.

TCRbeta CDR3 regions were amplified from genomic DNA by means of the immunoSEQ Assay, a bias-controlled multiplex PCR. In the authors' own workflow: The number of nucleated cells in each sample was estimated by amplification of reference gene primers within the assay. Sequence reads were collapsed and filtered to measure the absolute abundance of every unique TCRbeta CDR3 rearrangement. Productive Simpson clonality was computed per sample as the square root of Simpson's diversity index over productive rearrangements. The immuneACCESS repertoire file appears here via TCRdb, limited to in-frame rearrangements. These files lack a portion of the clones; in checked studies, under half of the deficit traces to unresolved V genes, and the cause of the others is not known. The DNA gave D and trimming, while V, J and clone size come from that table. The sample has 450,000 or so clones on record, about 90% of them singletons. Roughly 0.66% of the sample is taken by the ten largest.

Including the terminal cysteine and phenylalanine, the CDR3 comprises 12 residues. CDR3 DNA is the only sequence kept; it has 36 bases, read in frame from the first base. CDR1 and CDR2 were assigned from the germline V gene as MGHRA and YSYEKL. The junction shows trimming of 6 bases on V and 7 bases on J, plus 9 bases between the germline ends. Recombination linked TRBV4-1 to TRBJ1-4, with the identity of the D gene unclear. This TCR derives from a man between 18 and 29 years old who had recovered from COVID-19. What was sequenced was PBMCs or T cells enriched from blood (not recorded which). The DNA sequence is as follows: TGCGCCAGCAGTCGTTCTCTTGAAAAACTGTTTTTT. Translated, this is CASSRSLEKLFF.